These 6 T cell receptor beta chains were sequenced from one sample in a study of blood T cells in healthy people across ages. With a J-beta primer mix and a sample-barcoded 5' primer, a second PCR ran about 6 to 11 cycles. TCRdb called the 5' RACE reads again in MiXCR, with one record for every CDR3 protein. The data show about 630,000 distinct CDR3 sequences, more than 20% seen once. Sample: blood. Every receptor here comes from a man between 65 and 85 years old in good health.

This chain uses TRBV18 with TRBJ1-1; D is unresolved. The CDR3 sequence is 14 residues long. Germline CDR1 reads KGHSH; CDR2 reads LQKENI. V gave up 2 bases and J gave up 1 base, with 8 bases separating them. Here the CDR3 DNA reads TGTGCCAGCTCACCAGAGACAAAGAACACTGAAGCTTTCTTT. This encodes CASSPETKNTEAFF.

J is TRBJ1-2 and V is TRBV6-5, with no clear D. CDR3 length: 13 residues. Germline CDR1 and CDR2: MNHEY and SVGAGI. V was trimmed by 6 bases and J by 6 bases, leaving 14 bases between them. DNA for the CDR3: TGTGCCAGCAGCCGAAAGGGCGTTGATGGCTACACCTTC. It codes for CASSRKGVDGYTF.

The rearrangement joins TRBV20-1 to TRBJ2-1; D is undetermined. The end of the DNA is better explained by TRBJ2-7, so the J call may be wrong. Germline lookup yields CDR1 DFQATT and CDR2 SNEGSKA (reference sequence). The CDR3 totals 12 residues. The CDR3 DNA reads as TGCAGTGCTAGAGATCTCGTGAGCGAGCAGTACTTC. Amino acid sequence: CSARDLVSEQYF.

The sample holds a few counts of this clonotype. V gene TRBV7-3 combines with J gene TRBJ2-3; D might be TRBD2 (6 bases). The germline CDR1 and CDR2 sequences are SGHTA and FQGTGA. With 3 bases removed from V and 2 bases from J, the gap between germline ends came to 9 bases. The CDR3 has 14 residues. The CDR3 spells CASSFGLNTDTQYF. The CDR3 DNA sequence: TGTGCCAGCAGCTTCGGACTAAACACAGATACGCAGTATTTT.

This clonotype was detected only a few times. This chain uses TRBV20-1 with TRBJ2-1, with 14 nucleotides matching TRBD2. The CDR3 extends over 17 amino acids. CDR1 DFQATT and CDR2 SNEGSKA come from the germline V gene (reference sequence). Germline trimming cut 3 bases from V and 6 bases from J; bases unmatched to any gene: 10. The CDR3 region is CSARFAGTSGRGNEQFF. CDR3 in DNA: TGCAGTGCTAGGTTCGCCGGGACTAGCGGGAGAGGCAATGAGCAGTTCTTC.

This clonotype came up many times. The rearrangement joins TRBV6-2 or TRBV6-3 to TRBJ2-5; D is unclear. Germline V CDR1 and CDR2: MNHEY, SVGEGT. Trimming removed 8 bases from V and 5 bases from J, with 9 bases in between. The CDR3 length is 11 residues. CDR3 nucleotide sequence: TGTGCCAGCGGGCACGGGGAGACCCAGTACTTC. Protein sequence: CASGHGETQYF.